This paragraph covers one T cell receptor beta chain sequence. The V end was cut by 1 base, the J end by 0 bases, with 10 bases between. The CDR3 totals 15 residues. Germline CDR1 MDHEN, CDR2 SYDVKM. The record originates from a study of blood T cell repertoires in COVID-19. Assay used: immunoSEQ multiplex PCR; TCRdb lists only in-frame clones, some missing. The repertoire holds 400,000 or so clones, with roughly 87% as singletons. Sequenced sample: PBMCs or T cells enriched from blood (not recorded which). This clonotype was sampled from a man between 18 and 35 years old who had recovered from COVID-19. The rearrangement joins TRBV28 to TRBJ2-7, with a weak D call TRBD2 (5 bases). This chain's CDR3 is CASSLFGGPSYEQYF. CDR3 nucleotide sequence: TGTGCCAGCAGTTTATTTGGCGGGCCCTCCTACGAGCAGTACTTC.